The subject of this entry is one TCR beta chain. Its antigen is unknown. No much larger clonotype is one base removed from it; base qualities were not supplied. Enrolling through a virtual design, the prospective study's participants ranged in age from roughly 18 to 95 years and lived across 20 to 30 United States geographic areas. Cohort assignment in the prospective study relied on participant-reported clinical history from a screening survey and a study questionnaire. In the prospective study, mobile phlebotomists collected whole blood, serum and a nasopharyngeal or oropharyngeal swab from each participant. Prospective study participants could optionally give additional blood draws and questionnaires over a roughly two-month period. Before DNA extraction, blood samples from the prospective study were shipped at room temperature or frozen. Trimming costs V 0 bases and J 4 bases, and their ends lie 7 bases apart. From a lookup of the germline V gene, CDR1 and CDR2 are SGHTA and FQGNSA. CDR3 length: 14 amino acids, cysteine to phenylalanine. The retained sequence is limited to the CDR3, 42 bases, with the frame set at the first base.

TCRbeta CDR3 regions were amplified from genomic DNA using the immunoSEQ Assay, a bias-controlled multiplex PCR. For the original study's pipeline: The number of nucleated cells in each sample was estimated by amplification of reference gene primers within the assay. To quantify the absolute abundance of each unique TCRbeta CDR3 rearrangement, sequence reads were collapsed and filtered. For each sample, productive Simpson clonality was calculated by taking the square root of Simpson's diversity index across productive rearrangements. Held by TCRdb, this immuneACCESS table contains in-frame sequences only and omits some clones. Under half of the omission traces to an unresolved V gene where checked; the cause of the rest is unknown. The D gene and trimming were derived from the DNA, and the V and J assignments and clone size from that table. Recorded for this sample are 340,000 or so clones; around 86% of them occurred a single time. Jointly, the top ten make up 3.5% to 4.5% of the sample.

The source of the sample is a study of blood T cell repertoires in COVID-19 (TCRdb year 2020). At the level of the whole study: The collaborator samples originated in the United States, Italy and Spain and spanned the acute and convalescent phases of COVID-19. The prospective study material was composed of cDNA or gDNA derived from T cells, B-cell-depleted T cells, or PBMCs. The dataset comprised deeply sampled blood TCRbeta repertoires from subjects exposed to, actively infected with, or recovered from COVID-19. A freely available public database, intended as a resource for researchers studying the immune response to SARS-CoV-2, is where the repertoires were released. Samples came from the ongoing ImmuneRACE study (first 160 participants) plus 1,254 subjects from 6 global collaborators. The sample metadata nearly always contained a de-identified subject ID, COVID-19 status, age in years and sex. Where HLA class I and class II types were available, the types were taken from metadata supplied by the sample provider, not from assay-based typing.

General study outcomes and caveats: The quantity of clinical and demographic metadata differed by source and by participant and was supplied without curation.

This receptor was obtained from a woman in her thirties or forties with acute COVID-19. The specimen was PBMCs or T cells enriched from blood (not recorded which). The rearrangement combines TRBV7-2 with TRBJ1-5; the D segment cannot be called with confidence. Here the CDR3 is given as CASSLAGRNQPQHF. Here is the DNA: TGTGCCAGCAGCTTAGCGGGGAGGAATCAGCCCCAGCATTTT.